What follows describes a single TCR beta chain. The antigen it recognizes is unknown. Per-nucleotide qualities are absent, and no much larger clonotype sits a single base away. These data belong to a study of post-analysis software for immune sequencing data (dated by TCRdb to about 2015). Notes on the research overall: Disease courses on record covered relapsing-remitting, secondary progressive and progressive-relapsing multiple sclerosis, though some patients had no subtype annotation. The multiple sclerosis patient repertoires were compared with approximately 11 previously published healthy control repertoires from donors aged 6 to 25 years. A subset of samples was prepared in parallel using single-end sample barcoding, then pooled and co-amplified after Illumina adapter ligation. Broader findings and caveats from the paper: Direct clustering with F measure revealed strong co-clustering of samples prepared in the same batch, which led to a batch-effect correction. Compared with controls, multiple sclerosis patients had significantly lower normalized Chao1 diversity, a finding suggesting substantial peripheral T-cell clonal expansion. Four to six TRBV segments, including TRBV5-6, TRBV5-1 and TRBV20-1, were significantly more frequent in patients than controls. The multiple sclerosis patient group was slightly younger than the control group.

The method behind the library was PCR. Sequencing instrument: Illumina HiSeq 2500. To reduce PCR and sequencing biases, unique molecular identifiers were built into the TCR beta cDNA libraries. Every 1 to 10 million input T cells yielded approximately 500,000 cDNA molecules, meaning each molecule approximated one T cell. Patient libraries were prepared and sequenced with the same protocol used for the earlier healthy control dataset. Within a given batch, samples were prepared together, multiplexed and sequenced on the same HiSeq lane. On the study's bioinformatics: Raw barcoded reads were processed with MIGEC, and single-read molecular identifier groups were discarded before consensus assembly and CDR3 extraction. VDJtools was used for post-analysis of the clonotype tables, and diversity was normalized by down-sampling every dataset to the size of the smallest sample. In repertoire overlap clustering, CDR3 amino acid sequences, but not nucleotide sequences, were matched to correct batch-related cross-sample contamination. TCRdb reworked the public reads: Q25 trimming with fastp, MiXCR clone assembly, productive beta chains retained. Entries are consolidated by CDR3 protein sequence, retaining the most common genes and DNA. These V and J calls are TCRdb output, not the study's own analysis. The sample contains around 700,000 distinct CDR3 sequences, around 60% of them found a single time. Of the sample, roughly 12% is held by the ten largest clones.

To demonstrate the VDJtools post-analysis software, TCR beta repertoires were profiled from the peripheral blood of roughly 12 young patients with multiple sclerosis. The patients with multiple sclerosis were children and adolescents between roughly 6 and 17 years of age. V lost 6 bases and J lost 1 base; the stretch between them is 17 bases long. CDR1 and CDR2 (DFQATT, SNEGSKA) derive from the germline V gene (reference sequence). From its cysteine to its phenylalanine, the CDR3 spans 15 amino acids. Only the CDR3 part of the read is kept: 45 bases, read in frame from the first base. This TCR came from a girl aged 2-15 years with multiple sclerosis. The chain is encoded by TRBV20-1 joined to TRBJ2-3, with TRBD1 tentatively as D gene (6 bases match). The sample consisted of blood. The DNA reads TGCAGTGCCGGCCCAGGGGAGAGGGGCACAGATACGCAGTATTTT. This yields the protein CSAGPGERGTDTQYF.